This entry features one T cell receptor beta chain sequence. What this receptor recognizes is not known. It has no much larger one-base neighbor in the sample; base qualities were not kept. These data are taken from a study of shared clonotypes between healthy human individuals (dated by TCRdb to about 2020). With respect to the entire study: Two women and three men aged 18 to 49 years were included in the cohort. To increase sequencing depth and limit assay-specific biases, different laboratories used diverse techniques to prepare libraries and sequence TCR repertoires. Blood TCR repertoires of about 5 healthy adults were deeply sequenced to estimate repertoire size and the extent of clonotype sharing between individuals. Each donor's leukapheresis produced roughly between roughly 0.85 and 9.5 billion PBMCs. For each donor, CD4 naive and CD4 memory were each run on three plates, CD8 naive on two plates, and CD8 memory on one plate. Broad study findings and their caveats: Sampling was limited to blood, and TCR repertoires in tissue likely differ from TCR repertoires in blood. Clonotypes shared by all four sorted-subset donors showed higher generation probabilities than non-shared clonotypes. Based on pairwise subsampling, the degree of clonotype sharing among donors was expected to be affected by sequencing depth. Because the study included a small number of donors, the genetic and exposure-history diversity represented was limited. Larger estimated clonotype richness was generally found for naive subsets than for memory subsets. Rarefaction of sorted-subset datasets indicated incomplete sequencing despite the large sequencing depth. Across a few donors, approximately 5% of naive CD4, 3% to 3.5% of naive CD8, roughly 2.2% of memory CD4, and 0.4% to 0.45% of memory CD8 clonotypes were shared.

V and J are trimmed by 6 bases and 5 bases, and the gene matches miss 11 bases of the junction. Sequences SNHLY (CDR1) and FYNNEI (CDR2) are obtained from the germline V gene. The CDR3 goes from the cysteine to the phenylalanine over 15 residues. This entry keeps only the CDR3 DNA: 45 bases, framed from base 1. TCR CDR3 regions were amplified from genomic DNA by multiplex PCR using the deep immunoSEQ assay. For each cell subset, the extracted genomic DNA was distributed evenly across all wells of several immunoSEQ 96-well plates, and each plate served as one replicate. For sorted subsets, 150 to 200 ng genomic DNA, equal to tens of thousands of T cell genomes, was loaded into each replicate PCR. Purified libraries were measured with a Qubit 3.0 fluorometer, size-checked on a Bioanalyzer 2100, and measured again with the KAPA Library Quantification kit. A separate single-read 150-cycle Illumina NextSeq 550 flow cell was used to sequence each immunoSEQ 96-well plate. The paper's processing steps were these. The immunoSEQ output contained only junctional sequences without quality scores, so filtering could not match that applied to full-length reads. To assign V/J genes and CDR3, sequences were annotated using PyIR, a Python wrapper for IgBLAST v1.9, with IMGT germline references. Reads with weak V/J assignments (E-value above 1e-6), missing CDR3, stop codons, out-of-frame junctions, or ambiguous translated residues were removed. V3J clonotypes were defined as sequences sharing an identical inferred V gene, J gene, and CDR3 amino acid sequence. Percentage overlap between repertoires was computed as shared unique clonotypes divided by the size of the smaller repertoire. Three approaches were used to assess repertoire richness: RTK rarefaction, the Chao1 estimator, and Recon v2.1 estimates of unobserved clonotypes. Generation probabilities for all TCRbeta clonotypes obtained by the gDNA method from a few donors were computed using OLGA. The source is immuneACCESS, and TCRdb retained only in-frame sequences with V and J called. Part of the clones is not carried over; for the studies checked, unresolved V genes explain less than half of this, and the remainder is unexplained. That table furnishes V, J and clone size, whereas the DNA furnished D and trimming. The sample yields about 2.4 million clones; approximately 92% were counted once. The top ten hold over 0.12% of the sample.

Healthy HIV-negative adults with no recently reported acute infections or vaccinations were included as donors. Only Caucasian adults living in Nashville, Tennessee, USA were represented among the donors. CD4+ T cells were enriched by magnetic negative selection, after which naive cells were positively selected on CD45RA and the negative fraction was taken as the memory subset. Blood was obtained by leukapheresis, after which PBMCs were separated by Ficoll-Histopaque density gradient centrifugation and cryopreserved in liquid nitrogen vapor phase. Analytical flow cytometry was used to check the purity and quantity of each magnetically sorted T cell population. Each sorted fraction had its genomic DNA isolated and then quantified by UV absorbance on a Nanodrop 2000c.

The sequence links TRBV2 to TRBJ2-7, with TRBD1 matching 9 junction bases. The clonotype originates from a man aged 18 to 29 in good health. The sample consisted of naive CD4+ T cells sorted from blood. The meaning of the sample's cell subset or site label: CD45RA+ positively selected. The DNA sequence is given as TGTGCCAGCAGCGGTACGGGACAGGGTGATCACGAGCAGTACTTC. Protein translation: CASSGTGQGDHEQYF.